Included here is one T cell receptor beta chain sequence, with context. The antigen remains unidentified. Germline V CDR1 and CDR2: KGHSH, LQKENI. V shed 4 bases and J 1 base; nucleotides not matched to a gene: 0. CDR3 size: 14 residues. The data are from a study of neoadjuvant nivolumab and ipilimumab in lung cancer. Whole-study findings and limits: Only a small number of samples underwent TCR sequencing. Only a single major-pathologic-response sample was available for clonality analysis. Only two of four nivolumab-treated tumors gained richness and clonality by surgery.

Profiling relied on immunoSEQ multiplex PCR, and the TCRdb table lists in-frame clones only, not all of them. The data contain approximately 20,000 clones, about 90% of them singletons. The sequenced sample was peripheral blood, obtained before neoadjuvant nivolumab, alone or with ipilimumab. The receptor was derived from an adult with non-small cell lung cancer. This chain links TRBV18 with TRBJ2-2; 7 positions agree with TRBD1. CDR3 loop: CASSRQGNTGELFF. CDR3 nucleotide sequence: TGTGCCAGCTCACGACAGGGGAACACCGGGGAGCTGTTTTTT.